This record covers a single T cell receptor beta chain. The antigen is unknown. This CDR3 spans 15 amino acids. Losses at the gene ends were 5 bases for V and 4 bases for J; bases not matched to a gene: 8. Germline V CDR1 and CDR2: SGHVS, FQNEAQ. This sample was included in a study of shared clonotypes between healthy human individuals. CD8 cells regarded as naive lacked CD45RO, were positively chosen for CCR7, and omitted terminally differentiated effector memory CD45RA+ cells. Study-level findings and limits: The study found lower generation probabilities in non-shared clonotypes than in those shared by all four donors. Several donors had 5% to 6% of their naive CD4 clonotypes in common.

The method was immunoSEQ multiplex PCR; TCRdb's version includes in-frame clones alone and lacks a portion of them. This sample carries hundreds of thousands of clones, just over 95% of them seen once, and the ten largest clones take about 0.21%. This chain connects TRBV7-8 to TRBJ2-7; 10 bases are a match to TRBD1. This clonotype was sampled from a man aged 30 to 39 in good health. The sample comprised naive CD8+ T cells sorted from blood. CDR3 DNA sequence: TGTGCCAGCAGCACCGGGACAGGGGACTCATACGAGCAGTACTTC. Encoded protein: CASSTGTGDSYEQYF.